These 2 T cell receptor beta chains came from one sample sequenced in a study of cytomegalovirus exposure and HLA in healthy donors. Amplification used 60 Vbeta primers and 13 Jbeta primers. Profiling relied on immunoSEQ multiplex PCR, and the TCRdb table lists in-frame clones only, not all of them. This sample has about 140,000 clones; approximately 60% occur once, and the top ten carry around 2.5%. The sequenced sample was PBMCs. These receptors all stem from a middle-aged woman in good health and CMV-seronegative.

This chain links TRBV28 with TRBJ2-6; 8 nucleotides match TRBD1. Germline values: CDR1 MDHEN, CDR2 SYDVKM. There are 19 residues in the CDR3. V gave up 5 bases and J gave up 1 base; unmatched junction bases: 13. The chain's CDR3 is CASSPPRQGYRSGANVLTF. The CDR3 DNA follows: TGTGCCAGCAGTCCGCCCCGACAGGGGTATAGGTCTGGGGCCAACGTCCTGACTTTC. The full variable domain, completed using reference TRBV28 and TRBJ2-6, is DVKVTQSSRYLVKRTGEKVFLECVQDMDHENMFWYRQDPGLGLRLIYFSYDVKMKEKGDIPEGYSVSREKKERFSLILESASTNQTSMYLCASSPPRQGYRSGANVLTFGAGSRLTVL.

The chain is built from TRBV30 and TRBJ2-1; D gene uncertain. This CDR3 spans 15 amino acids. V lost 2 bases and J 2 bases, leaving 13 bases between the germline ends. Germline assignment: CDR1 GTSNPN and CDR2 SVGIG (reference sequence). CDR3 in amino acids: CAWSTAVSPYNEQFF. The CDR3 bases are TGTGCCTGGAGTACGGCGGTCTCCCCCTACAATGAGCAGTTCTTC.